This T cell receptor beta chain stems from a study of post-analysis software for immune sequencing data (dated by TCRdb to the mid-2010s). A note on the overall study: The recorded disease courses included relapsing-remitting, secondary progressive and progressive-relapsing multiple sclerosis, and some patients had no subtype annotation. Patient repertoires were compared against ten to twelve previously published healthy control repertoires from donors aged about 6 to 28 years. A subset of samples was prepared in parallel using single-end sample barcoding, then pooled and co-amplified after Illumina adapter ligation.

Compared with germline, V lacks 3 bases and J lacks 8 bases; bases without a gene match: 15. From cysteine to phenylalanine, the CDR3 is 18 amino acids long. Solely the CDR3 DNA is kept, with 54 bases framed from the first base. CDR1 SEHNR and CDR2 FQNEAQ are derived from the germline V gene (reference sequence). Points on this clonotype: Its antigen is not yet known. The input lacks base qualities; no much larger clone sits a single base away.

TCR beta repertoires were profiled from peripheral blood of roughly 13 young patients with multiple sclerosis to demonstrate the VDJtools post-analysis software. The multiple sclerosis patients were children and adolescents between roughly 6 and 17 years of age. The library was obtained by PCR. Instrument used: Illumina HiSeq 2500. Unique molecular identifiers were incorporated into TCR beta cDNA libraries to reduce PCR and sequencing biases. Per 1 to 10 million input T cells, some 500,000 cDNA molecules were obtained, such that each molecule approximated one T cell. The patient libraries were prepared and sequenced with the same protocol used for the earlier healthy control dataset. Within a given batch, samples were prepared together, multiplexed and sequenced on the same HiSeq lane. Turning to the authors' computational methods: Raw barcoded reads were processed with MIGEC, and single-read molecular identifier groups were discarded before consensus assembly and CDR3 extraction. VDJtools was used for post-analysis of the clonotype tables, and diversity was normalized by down-sampling every dataset to the size of the smallest sample. Repertoire overlap clustering matched CDR3 amino acid but not nucleotide sequences to correct batch-related cross-sample contamination. The public reads were reprocessed in TCRdb via fastp at Q25 and MiXCR, keeping in-frame beta chains. Every CDR3 protein is listed once, alongside the most common genes and DNA of its rows. It is TCRdb's table, rather than the study itself, that gives the V and J calls and clone size. In all, the sample holds some 800,000 distinct CDR3 sequences, and about half of those were seen once. The ten most abundant clones make up approximately 5% of the sample.

General conclusions and limits of the study: The control group was slightly older than the multiple sclerosis patient group. Multiple sclerosis patients had significantly lower normalized Chao1 diversity than controls, a result that suggests substantial peripheral T-cell clonal expansion. Significantly higher frequencies in patients than in controls were found for several TRBV segments, including TRBV5-6, TRBV5-1 and TRBV20-1. Strong co-clustering of samples prepared in the same batch was shown by direct clustering with F measure, prompting a batch-effect correction.

The sequencing input was blood. The chain uses TRBV7-9 and TRBJ2-1; 11 central bases correspond to TRBD2. The sequence was obtained from a girl aged 10 to 17 with multiple sclerosis. CDR3 sequence: CASSFLGGYSGRAHEQFF. The DNA reads TGTGCCAGCAGCTTCTTGGGGGGCTATAGCGGGAGGGCCCATGAGCAGTTCTTC.